This TCR beta chain originates from a study of cytomegalovirus exposure and HLA in healthy donors. Germline V CDR1 and CDR2: MNHEY, SMNVEV (reference sequence). The J segment lost 0 bases and the V segment lost 5 bases, leaving 6 bases of the junction unmatched. CDR3 length: 15 residues. PCR was performed using 60 Vbeta and 13 Jbeta primers. Repertoires were generated with immunoSEQ multiplex PCR, while TCRdb's copy carries only in-frame clones and drops some. The top ten hold over 10% of the sample, which has more than 95,000 clones, around 76% seen once. The clonotype comes from a woman in her fifties or sixties in good health and CMV-seropositive. This chain joins TRBV27 and TRBJ1-2; 7 bases agree with TRBD1. The sequenced sample consisted of PBMCs. DNA of the CDR3: TGTGCCAGCAGTGGGGGACAGAGTCCTAACTATGGCTACACCTTC. Translating gives CASSGGQSPNYGYTF.